This is a list of T cell receptor beta chains from one sample in a study of breast tumors, draining lymph nodes, adjacent tissues. TCRdb itself ran the multiplex PCR reads through MiXCR, one entry per CDR3 protein. This sample has roughly 110,000 distinct CDR3 sequences, with more than 25% found just once. Sample: axillary lymph node tissue. These receptors were obtained from a female donor with breast cancer. Some clones in this sample may be carry-over from other donors' samples. The CDR3 runs from the conserved cysteine through the conserved F or W. D genes are given only for firm matches. Clone size is not always given. Where it is, it says once, few, many or a class for expanded clones.

clone_size,v_call,d_call,j_call,cdr3_nt,cdr3_aa
-,TRBV2,-,TRBJ1-3,TGTGCCAGCTTAGAGCAGGGTGGAAACACCATATATTTT,CASLEQGGNTIYF
-,TRBV7-9,-,TRBJ1-2,TGTGCCAGCAGCCCTCGACAGGTTACCTATGGCTACACCTTC,CASSPRQVTYGYTF
-,TRBV19,-,TRBJ1-1,TGTGCCAGTAGCCATTCCTCGCGACCGAACACTGAAGCTTTCTTT,CASSHSSRPNTEAFF
-,TRBV9,-,TRBJ2-3,TGTGCCAGCAGCGTAGTGGGTAATGAGCAGTATTTT,CASSVVGNEQYF
many,TRBV11-2,-,TRBJ1-2,TGTGCCAGCAGCTCCCCGGGACACATTAACTATGGCTACACCTTC,CASSSPGHINYGYTF
many,TRBV20-1,-,TRBJ2-7,TGCAGTGCTAGAGGATATGAAGATTACGAGCAGTACTTC,CSARGYEDYEQYF
many,TRBV5-1,-,TRBJ2-7,TGCGCCAGCAGTACCGGGACCGAATTAGACTTC,CASSTGTELDF
few,TRBV20-1,-,TRBJ2-4,TGCAGTGCCCAAGGGGGGTCCGCCAAAACCATTCAGTACTTC,CSAQGGSAKTIQYF
-,TRBV5-1,-,TRBJ2-2,TGCGCCAGCAGCGTTGGTGGGGGCTTGGACACCGGGGAGCTGTTTTTT,CASSVGGGLDTGELFF
-,TRBV5-1,-,TRBJ2-4,TGCGCCAGCAGCTTGAGTTCTGGACGAGACCGGGGTCAGTACTTC,CASSLSSGRDRGQYF
many,TRBV5-1,-,TRBJ1-3,TGCGCCAGCAGCTTGAAGGGGCGCGGAAACACCATATATTTT,CASSLKGRGNTIYF
many,TRBV10-3,-,TRBJ2-3,TGTGCCATCAAAAAGAGGGATACGCAGTATTTT,CAIKKRDTQYF
-,TRBV9,-,TRBJ1-1,TGTGCCAGCAGCCAAGATTCCCGGACAGTTCTCGGCACTGAAGCTTTCTTT,CASSQDSRTVLGTEAFF
-,TRBV27,TRBD2,TRBJ2-5,TGTGCCAGCGGAAGAAGGGGGACTAGCGGGATTCTTGAAGAGACCCAGTACTTC,CASGRRGTSGILEETQYF
once,TRBV5-4,-,TRBJ2-3,TGTGCCAGCAGCCGTAAGGGGGGCTTCCCCTGGAATGAGCAGTATTTT,CASSRKGGFPWNEQYF
many,TRBV7-9,-,TRBJ2-2,TGTGCCAGCACACTTCCTTCGAACACCGGGGAGCTGTTTTTT,CASTLPSNTGELFF
many,TRBV6-5,-,TRBJ1-2,TGTGCCAGCAGCCTAGACAGGATGGGCTACACCTTC,CASSLDRMGYTF
many,TRBV20-1,-,TRBJ2-5,TGCAGTGTCCGGACCGAAGAGACCCAGTCCTTC,CSVRTEETQSF
many,TRBV19,TRBD1,TRBJ2-3,TGTGCCAGTATTCCAGGGGGCAGCACAGATACGCAGTATTTT,CASIPGGSTDTQYF
many,TRBV6-6,TRBD1,TRBJ1-3,TGTGCCAGCAGTTACTCTACAGGGGTTTCTGGAAACACCATATATTTT,CASSYSTGVSGNTIYF
many,TRBV20-1,-,TRBJ2-5,TGCAGTGCTAGAGGCTGGGAGACCCAGTCCTTC,CSARGWETQSF
-,TRBV11-2,TRBD1,TRBJ2-3,TGTGCCAGCACCCTCCAGGGGGCCACAGATACGCAGTATTTT,CASTLQGATDTQYF
many,TRBV28,TRBD1,TRBJ2-7,TGTGCCAGCAGTTTCTTGGACAGGGAGTACGAGCAGTACTTC,CASSFLDREYEQYF
many,TRBV10-3,-,TRBJ1-2,TGTGCCATCAGTGAGTCGATGGGTGGAGATGGCTACACCTTC,CAISESMGGDGYTF
many,TRBV20-1,TRBD2,TRBJ2-1,TGCAGTGCTAGAGTCTCTCTAGCGGGGCCGTTCTTC,CSARVSLAGPFF
many,TRBV13,TRBD1,TRBJ1-2,TGTGCCAGCACCGCTCTCCGGGACAGAGGAGGGAGCTACACCTTC,CASTALRDRGGSYTF
many,TRBV7-9,-,TRBJ2-7,TGTGCCAGCAGCGCCCTTAGGGCTACCGGATCAAACTACGAGCAGTACTTC,CASSALRATGSNYEQYF
few,TRBV19,TRBD1,TRBJ1-1,TGTGCCAGTAGATCCGGGACAGGGGCCCGGAATGCTTTCTTT,CASRSGTGARNAFF
-,TRBV5-6,TRBD1,TRBJ1-2,TGTGCCAGCAGTCGACCATCCGGGACAGGGATATATGGCTACACCTTC,CASSRPSGTGIYGYTF
many,TRBV5-6,TRBD2,TRBJ2-7,TGTGCCAGCAGCTTGACTAGCGAGAACGAGCAGTACTTC,CASSLTSENEQYF
many,TRBV20-1,-,TRBJ2-7,TGCAGTGCTAGACCCCCCCGGGACTGGGCCTACGAGCAGTACTTC,CSARPPRDWAYEQYF
many,TRBV7-6,TRBD2,TRBJ2-5,TGTGCCAGCAGCTTAACCGGGACTAGCTATGAGACCCAGTACTTC,CASSLTGTSYETQYF
-,TRBV6-5,TRBD1,TRBJ1-4,TGTGCCAGCAGTCACTCAGGGGGCTACCATGGGGCTAATGAAAAACTGTTTTTT,CASSHSGGYHGANEKLFF
-,TRBV6-5,-,TRBJ1-3,TGTGCCAGCAGTCACCCGACAGGTAGCTCTGGAAACACCATATATTTT,CASSHPTGSSGNTIYF
many,TRBV15,TRBD1,TRBJ2-7,TGTGCCAGGTGGGACAGGCCCTACGAGCAGTACTTC,CARWDRPYEQYF
many,TRBV20-1,-,TRBJ1-6,TGCAGTGCTAGCGACCCCAGCTCCTATAATTCACCCCTCCACTTT,CSASDPSSYNSPLHF
many,TRBV19,-,TRBJ1-5,TGTGCCAGTAGTATATCGAAGACAGGTTATAGCAATCAGCCCCAGCATTTT,CASSISKTGYSNQPQHF
many,TRBV7-8,-,TRBJ2-7,TGTGCCAGCAGCCTTGCCGGCAGCGGTTACGAGCAGTACTTC,CASSLAGSGYEQYF
-,TRBV19,-,TRBJ2-5,TGTGCCAGTAGTGAGTCGCGACTGAAAGAGACCCAGTACTTC,CASSESRLKETQYF
few,TRBV4-1,-,TRBJ1-1,TGCGCCAGCAGCTGGGGGAAGAACACTGAAGCTTTCTTT,CASSWGKNTEAFF
-,TRBV2,TRBD2,TRBJ2-7,TGTGCCAGCAGTGGGCTAGCGGGAGGGCGCGAGCAGTACTTC,CASSGLAGGREQYF
many,TRBV4-3,-,TRBJ1-2,TGCGCCAGCAGCCAAGTATACGGGACGGTTTCCTATGGCTACACCTTC,CASSQVYGTVSYGYTF
many,TRBV19,-,TRBJ2-7,TGTGCCAGTAGCAACCGGGTAGGGGGAGGAACCTCTCGGCAGTACTTC,CASSNRVGGGTSRQYF
-,TRBV19,-,TRBJ1-6,TGTGCCAGTGGGGGCAGGGGTAGGTCACCCCTCCACTTT,CASGGRGRSPLHF
few,TRBV7-3,-,TRBJ2-7,TGTGCCAGCAGCTATACAGGGAGCTCCTACGAGCAGTACTTC,CASSYTGSSYEQYF
-,TRBV6-2/TRBV6-3,TRBD1,TRBJ1-2,TGTGCCAGCAGTCACTCACAGGGGTACGACGGCTACACCTTC,CASSHSQGYDGYTF
-,TRBV7-9,-,TRBJ2-5,TGTGCCAGCAGCAAAGGGGGACCGCAAGAGACCCAGTACTTC,CASSKGGPQETQYF
few,TRBV18,-,TRBJ2-1,TGTGCCAGCTCACCCTTTGCAGGCCTTACCGACAATGAGCAGTTCTTC,CASSPFAGLTDNEQFF